Each of the 19 T cell receptor beta chains below was sequenced from the same sample in a study of T cell changes during pregnancy in multiple sclerosis. The repertoire was sequenced with immunoSEQ multiplex PCR; TCRdb's copy has only in-frame clones and lacks some. Altogether roughly 58,000 clones are present, around 90% being singletons, with the ten largest covering 3%. The sample here was CD8+ T cells from peripheral blood mononuclear cells, taken before pregnancy. The receptors come from a female donor with multiple sclerosis, enrolled in a pregnancy study.

This chain links TRBV6-5 with TRBJ2-7; TRBD1 agrees at 8 bases. CDR1 is MNHEY, CDR2 SVGAGI, per germline. The V gene end was trimmed by 2 bases and the J gene end by 2 bases; junction bases not matched to a gene: 5. This CDR3 is 15 amino acids long. The CDR3 reads CASSYGTGCTYEQYF. Here the CDR3 DNA reads TGTGCCAGCAGTTACGGGACAGGCTGCACCTACGAGCAGTACTTC.

This clone is a singleton in its sample. The V call is TRBV7-8, the J call TRBJ1-1; no reliable D call. This CDR3 comprises 14 residues. Per germline, CDR1 SGHVS and CDR2 FQNEAQ. The V and J ends lost 7 bases and 1 base respectively, with 13 bases between them. CDR3 amino acids: CASMEGLGNTEAFF. In nucleotides, the CDR3 is TGTGCCAGCATGGAGGGATTGGGGAACACTGAAGCTTTCTTT.

The chain links TRBV30 to TRBJ1-4, with D possibly being TRBD1 (5 bases). Germline V gives CDR1 GTSNPN, CDR2 SVGIG (reference sequence). There are 14 residues in the CDR3. Trimming left V 0 bases short and J 8 bases short, with 13 bases between. The CDR3: CAWSVGTTWEKLFF. DNA for the CDR3: TGTGCCTGGAGTGTGGGGACTACTTGGGAAAAACTGTTTTTT.

The chain couples TRBV11-2 to TRBJ2-1, with 9 bases that match TRBD2. The CDR3 sequence is 15 residues long. CDR1 and CDR2 (germline): SGHAT, FQNNGV. V was clipped by 5 bases and J by 3 bases; unmatched bases: 5. The CDR3 loop is CASSGLLAGYNEQFF. CDR3 bases: TGTGCCAGCAGCGGACTACTAGCGGGCTACAATGAGCAGTTCTTC. Drawing the rest from reference TRBV11-2 and TRBJ2-1, the complete variable domain is EAGVAQSPRYKIIEKRQSVAFWCNPISGHATLYWYQQILGQGPKLLIQFQNNGVVDDSQLPKDRFSAERLKGVDSTLKIQPAKLEDSAVYLCASSGLLAGYNEQFFGPGTRLTVL.

The chain recombines TRBV9 with TRBJ1-1, with TRBD1 matching over 9 bases. Trimming took 2 bases from V and 3 from J; bases not matched to a gene: 11. Per germline, CDR1 SGDLS and CDR2 YYNGEE. The CDR3 is 17 amino acids. For the CDR3, the DNA is TGTGCCAGCAGCGTCCGGACAGGGGAGCTTAAGGACACTGAAGCTTTCTTT. This sequence encodes CASSVRTGELKDTEAFF. The full variable domain, its missing parts supplied by reference TRBV9 and TRBJ1-1, is DSGVTQTPKHLITATGQRVTLRCSPRSGDLSVYWYQQSLDQGLQFLIQYYNGEERAKGNILERFSAQQFPDLHSELNLSSLELGDSALYFCASSVRTGELKDTEAFFGQGTRLTVV.

This clone was seen a few times. This sequence joins TRBV9 and TRBJ1-4, with D maybe TRBD1 (6 bases). The CDR3 length is 13 residues. CDR1 SGDLS and CDR2 YYNGEE come from the germline V gene. V was cut by 0 bases and J by 11 bases, with 11 bases left in between. The DNA of the CDR3 is TGTGCCAGCAGCGTAGAGGGGGTTGGGAAACTGTTTTTT. This sequence encodes CASSVEGVGKLFF.

This chain uses TRBV11-2 with TRBJ1-6; unclear D gene. V was pared by 3 bases and J by 6 bases, with 3 bases between. CDR1 and CDR2 from the germline V gene are SGHAT and FQNNGV. The CDR3 length is 12 residues. CDR3 coding DNA: TGTGCCAGCAGCTTGGCTAATTCACCCCTCCACTTT. Its protein product is CASSLANSPLHF.

The rearrangement joins TRBV28 to TRBJ2-5; tentative D call: TRBD2 (6 bases). Germline V gene data show CDR1 as MDHEN and CDR2 as SYDVKM. V was trimmed by 10 bases and J by 5 bases, leaving 17 bases between them. This CDR3 has 13 residues. In DNA, the CDR3 is TGTGCCACAGTCGTTGCGAGCGGGGAGACCCAGTACTTC. Translated: CATVVASGETQYF. Full variable domain (missing parts from reference TRBV28 and TRBJ2-5): DVKVTQSSRYLVKRTGEKVFLECVQDMDHENMFWYRQDPGLGLRLIYFSYDVKMKEKGDIPEGYSVSREKKERFSLILESASTNQTSMYLCATVVASGETQYFGPGTRLLVL.

This chain joins TRBV5-6 and TRBJ1-1, with D perhaps matching TRBD1 (6 bases). Per the germline V gene, CDR1 is SGHDT and CDR2 is YYEEEE. The CDR3 is 15 residues long. The V and J ends lost 4 bases and 2 bases respectively, with 15 bases between them. In DNA, the CDR3 is TGTGCCAGCAGCAGAGCAGGGGAAACCAACACTGAAGCTTTCTTT. It codes for CASSRAGETNTEAFF.

This rearrangement joins TRBV27 to TRBJ2-3; the D is unclear. Trimming left V 6 bases short and J 0 bases short, with 10 bases between. Germline-derived CDR1 and CDR2 are MNHEY and SMNVEV (reference sequence). CDR3 length: 14 amino acids. The CDR3 sequence is CASRILSSTDTQYF. CDR3 DNA: TGTGCCAGCAGAATTCTATCTAGCACAGATACGCAGTATTTT.

This clone was seen a single time. The chain joins TRBV10-3 to TRBJ1-2; D uncertain. The germline V gene encodes CDR1 ENHRY and CDR2 SYGVKD. CDR3 length: 12 amino acids. The V gene lost 3 bases and the J gene lost 5 bases, with 7 bases spanning the gap. The CDR3 region has the DNA TGTGCCATCAGTGACCTAATATATGGCTACACCTTC. This encodes CAISDLIYGYTF.

The chain is built from TRBV7-2 and TRBJ2-7, with 13 bases fitting TRBD2. CDR3 length: 15 amino acids. V was pared by 5 bases and J by 2 bases, with 3 bases of the junction left unmatched. Germline V lookup: CDR1 SGHTA, CDR2 FQGNSA. CDR3 coding DNA: TGTGCCAGCAGCCTGGGACTAGCGGGGCCCTACGAGCAGTACTTC. This encodes CASSLGLAGPYEQYF.

V gene TRBV30 combines with J gene TRBJ2-7, with 10 nucleotides matching TRBD1. The V segment lost 0 bases and the J segment 6 bases; nucleotides outside the gene matches: 5. Germline lookup yields CDR1 GTSNPN and CDR2 SVGIG (reference sequence). This CDR3 has 14 residues. The CDR3 nucleotides read TGTGCCTGGAGTGTACCTTGGGACAGGGGCGAGCAGTACTTC. Its protein product is CAWSVPWDRGEQYF. Full variable domain (missing parts from reference TRBV30 and TRBJ2-7): SQTIHQWPATLVQPVGSPLSLECTVEGTSNPNLYWYRQAAGRGLQLLFYSVGIGQISSEVPQNLSASRPQDRQFILSSKKLLLSDSGFYLCAWSVPWDRGEQYFGPGTRLTVT.

This clone was counted a few times. The rearrangement joins TRBV7-9 to TRBJ2-7; D may be TRBD1 (6 bases). This CDR3 has 17 amino acids. Germline CDR1 and CDR2: SEHNR and FQNEAQ (reference sequence). Trimming pared 5 bases from V and 0 bases from J, leaving 20 bases between. The CDR3 loop reads CASSQFPDRASSYEQYF. DNA for the CDR3: TGTGCCAGCAGCCAGTTCCCGGACAGAGCTAGCTCCTACGAGCAGTACTTC.

The chain carries TRBV7-9 and TRBJ2-5; TRBD2 might be the D (7 bases). This CDR3 region has 16 residues. V was shortened by 6 bases and J by 5 bases, with 22 bases between the two germline ends. The V gene's germline CDR1 is SEHNR and CDR2 FQNEAQ (reference sequence). For the CDR3, the DNA is TGTGCCAGCAGAACGACAGCGCGGGGGCTCGGGGAGACCCAGTACTTC. It is translated as CASRTTARGLGETQYF.

In nucleotides, the CDR3 is TGTGCCAGCAGTGAAGGGGCAGGGGGTATAGATACGCAGTATTTT. Residues: CASSEGAGGIDTQYF. The J gene is TRBJ2-3, the V gene TRBV6-1; 7 bases are a match to TRBD1. From germline, CDR1 is MNHNS and CDR2 SASEGT. This CDR3 contains 15 residues. J gave up 5 bases and V 1 base, and 6 bases lay outside the gene matches.

The chain couples TRBV11-2 to TRBJ2-7, with TRBD2 as a possible D gene (6 bases). The germline V gene encodes CDR1 SGHAT and CDR2 FQNNGV. V was shortened by 5 bases and J by 4 bases, with 24 bases between the two germline ends. CDR3 length equals 17 residues. CDR3 amino acids: CASSDLGLKGGQYEQYF. CDR3 bases: TGTGCCAGCAGCGATTTAGGTTTAAAGGGAGGTCAATACGAGCAGTACTTC. Using reference TRBV11-2 and TRBJ2-7 for the parts outside the CDR3, the full variable domain is EAGVAQSPRYKIIEKRQSVAFWCNPISGHATLYWYQQILGQGPKLLIQFQNNGVVDDSQLPKDRFSAERLKGVDSTLKIQPAKLEDSAVYLCASSDLGLKGGQYEQYFGPGTRLTVT.

The chain recombines TRBV5-5 with TRBJ1-2, with 7 bases matching TRBD1. The trim removed 3 bases at V and 2 bases at J, leaving 7 bases unmatched. The CDR3 extends over 15 amino acids. Germline V lookup: CDR1 SGHKS, CDR2 YYEKEE (reference sequence). DNA for the CDR3: TGTGCCAGCAGCTGGAGGGGGCAATCGAACTATGGCTACACCTTC. Translating it yields CASSWRGQSNYGYTF.

This clone was detected once. CDR3 DNA: TGTGCCAGCAGCAGACGGACAGGGGCAATTCCCAATGAGCAGTTCTTC. It codes for CASSRRTGAIPNEQFF. The rearrangement links TRBV7-3 to TRBJ2-1; 9 bases fit TRBD1. The CDR3 loop spans 16 amino acids. The junction had 11 bases not matched to a gene; V was cut back by 5 bases and J by 6 bases. Germline CDR1 reads SGHTA; CDR2 reads FQGTGA. Using reference TRBV7-3 and TRBJ2-1 for the parts outside the CDR3, the full variable domain is GAGVSQTPSNKVTEKGKYVELRCDPISGHTALYWYRQSLGQGPEFLIYFQGTGAADDSGLPNDRFFAVRPEGSVSTLKIQRTERGDSAVYLCASSRRTGAIPNEQFFGPGTRLTVL.